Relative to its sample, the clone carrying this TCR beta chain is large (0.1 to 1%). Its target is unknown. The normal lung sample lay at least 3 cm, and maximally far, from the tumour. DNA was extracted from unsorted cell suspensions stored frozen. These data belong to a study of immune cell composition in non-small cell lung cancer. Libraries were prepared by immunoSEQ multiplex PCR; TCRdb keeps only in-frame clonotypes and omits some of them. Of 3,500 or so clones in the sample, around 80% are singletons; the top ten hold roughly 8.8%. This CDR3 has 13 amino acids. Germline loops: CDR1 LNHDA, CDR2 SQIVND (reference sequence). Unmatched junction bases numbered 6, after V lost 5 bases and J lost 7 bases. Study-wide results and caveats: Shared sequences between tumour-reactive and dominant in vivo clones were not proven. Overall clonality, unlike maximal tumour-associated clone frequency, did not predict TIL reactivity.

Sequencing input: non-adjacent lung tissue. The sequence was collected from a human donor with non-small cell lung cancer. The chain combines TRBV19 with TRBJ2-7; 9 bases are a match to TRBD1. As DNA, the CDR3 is TGTGCCAGTAGTCTGACAGGGGGGGGAGAGCAGTACTTC. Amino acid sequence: CASSLTGGGEQYF.